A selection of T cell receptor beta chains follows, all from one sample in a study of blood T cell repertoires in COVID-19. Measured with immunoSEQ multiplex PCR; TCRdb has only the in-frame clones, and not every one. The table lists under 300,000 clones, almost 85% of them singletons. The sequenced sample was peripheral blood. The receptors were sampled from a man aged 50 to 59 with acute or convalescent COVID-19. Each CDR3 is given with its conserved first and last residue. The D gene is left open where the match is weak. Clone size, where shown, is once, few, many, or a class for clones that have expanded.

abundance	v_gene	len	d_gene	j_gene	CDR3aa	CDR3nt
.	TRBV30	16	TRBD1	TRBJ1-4	CAWSVGWTGNNEKLFF	TGTGCCTGGAGTGTAGGTTGGACAGGGAATAATGAAAAACTGTTTTTT
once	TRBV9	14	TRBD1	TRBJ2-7	CASSPRTGTYEQYF	TGTGCCAGCAGCCCTCGGACAGGAACCTACGAGCAGTACTTC
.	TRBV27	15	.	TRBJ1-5	CASSLWGRGNQPQHF	TGTGCCAGCAGTTTATGGGGGAGGGGCAATCAGCCCCAGCATTTT
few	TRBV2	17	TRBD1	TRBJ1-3	CASRRTGPSSSGNTIYF	TGTGCCAGCAGGAGGACAGGGCCGTCGAGCTCTGGAAACACCATATATTTT
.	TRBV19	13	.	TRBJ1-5	CASSLQSNQPQHF	TGTGCCAGTAGTCTTCAGAGCAATCAGCCCCAGCATTTT
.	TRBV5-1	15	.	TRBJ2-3	CASSQTETSTDTQYF	TGCGCCAGCAGTCAGACTGAAACTAGCACAGATACGCAGTATTTT
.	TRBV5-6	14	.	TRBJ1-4	CASSLFGSNEKLFF	TGTGCCAGCAGCTTGTTCGGGTCTAATGAAAAACTGTTTTTT
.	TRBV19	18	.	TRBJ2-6	CASSLAGAGRSGANVLTF	TGTGCCAGTAGTCTCGCTGGGGCAGGTCGCTCTGGGGCCAACGTCCTGACTTTC
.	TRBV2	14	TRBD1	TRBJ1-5	CASSWDRVDQPQHF	TGTGCCAGCAGTTGGGACAGGGTGGATCAGCCCCAGCATTTT
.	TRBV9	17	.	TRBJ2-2	CASSVSRTDSYTGELFF	TGTGCCAGCAGCGTGTCAAGGACAGACTCCTACACCGGGGAGCTGTTTTTT
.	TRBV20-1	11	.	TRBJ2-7	CSASSGHEQYF	TGCAGTGCTAGCTCAGGGCACGAGCAGTACTTC
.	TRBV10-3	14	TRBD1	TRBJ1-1	CAINSDGQGREAFF	TGTGCCATCAATTCCGACGGACAGGGTCGTGAAGCTTTCTTT
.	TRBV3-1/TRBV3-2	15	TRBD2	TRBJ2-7	CASRVGLAGAYEQYF	TGTGCCAGCAGGGTGGGACTAGCGGGCGCCTACGAGCAGTACTTC
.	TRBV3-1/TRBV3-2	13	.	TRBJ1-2	CASSQGQNYGYTF	TGTGCCAGCAGCCAAGGACAGAACTATGGCTACACCTTC
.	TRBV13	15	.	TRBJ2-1	CASSSQQGEAYEQFF	TGTGCCAGCAGCTCCCAACAAGGTGAGGCGTATGAGCAGTTCTTC
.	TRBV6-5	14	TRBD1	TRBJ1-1	CASTPTGGGTEAFF	TGTGCCAGCACCCCGACAGGGGGCGGCACTGAAGCTTTCTTT
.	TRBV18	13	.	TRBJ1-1	CASSQEEDGGAFF	TGTGCCAGCTCACAGGAAGAGGACGGGGGAGCTTTCTTT